The TCR beta chain described here comes from a study of T-cell reconstitution after alpha-beta-depleted transplantation in children. Per germline, CDR1 SNHLY and CDR2 FYNNEI. Trimming removed 8 bases at V and 2 bases at J, with 7 bases between. The CDR3 has 12 residues. A library of TCRbeta sequences, prepared with unique molecular identifiers, was generated. TCRdb re-called the PCR reads with MiXCR, one entry per CDR3 protein. Of around 700,000 distinct CDR3 sequences detected, under 15% appear once; the ten largest clones hold 0.75% to 0.85%. Findings of the study overall: Newly produced T cells mostly accounted for T-cell counts and diversity one year post-transplant. At day 60, the high TCRbeta diversity found in some patients originated from recipient T cells and thymic progenitors that had survived.

To note about this clonotype: Its matching antigen is unknown.

The sequencing here drew on PBMCs, taken before TCRalphabeta/CD19-depleted stem cell transplant. The TCR originated in a girl aged 2 to 10 with congenital amegakaryocytic thrombocytopenia, due to receive a stem cell transplant. V is TRBV2 and J is TRBJ2-4, with D unclear. CDR3 sequence reads: CASVGSKNIQYF. The CDR3 DNA reads as TGTGCCAGCGTCGGGTCCAAAAACATTCAGTACTTC.